One sample yielded the 20 T cell receptor beta chains listed below, sequenced in a study of shared clonotypes between healthy human individuals. Some clones are missing from TCRdb's copy, which holds only in-frame ones; the method was immunoSEQ multiplex PCR. The table has 2 million to 2.5 million clones, less than 95% seen once. The sequencing input was naive CD4+ T cells from PBMCs. Regarding subset: CD45RA+ positively selected. The receptor set was obtained from a man between 18 and 29 years old in good health. Some clones in this sample may be carry-over from other donors' samples.

The sample holds a few counts of this clone. V and J are TRBV11-2 and TRBJ1-1; D gene ambiguous. The length of the CDR3 is 13 residues. V was cut by 5 bases and J by 1 base, with 8 bases left in between. Germline CDR1 SGHAT, CDR2 FQNNGV. In DNA, the CDR3 is TGTGCCAGCAGCGTTGAACAGAACACTGAAGCTTTCTTT. Residues: CASSVEQNTEAFF. Combining the CDR3 with reference TRBV11-2 and TRBJ1-1 gives the whole variable domain EAGVAQSPRYKIIEKRQSVAFWCNPISGHATLYWYQQILGQGPKLLIQFQNNGVVDDSQLPKDRFSAERLKGVDSTLKIQPAKLEDSAVYLCASSVEQNTEAFFGQGTRLTVV.

The chain recombines TRBV28 with TRBJ2-3, with D maybe TRBD2 (5 bases). The CDR3 has 15 amino acids. Germline V gene lookup returns CDR1 MDHEN and CDR2 SYDVKM. Trimming pared 8 bases from V and 0 bases from J, leaving 15 bases between. CDR3 DNA sequence: TGTGCCAGCGGGTCGAGCGGAACTAGCACAGATACGCAGTATTTT. It specifies CASGSSGTSTDTQYF. Complete variable domain (other parts from reference TRBV28 and TRBJ2-3): DVKVTQSSRYLVKRTGEKVFLECVQDMDHENMFWYRQDPGLGLRLIYFSYDVKMKEKGDIPEGYSVSREKKERFSLILESASTNQTSMYLCASGSSGTSTDTQYFGPGTRLTVL.

The chain joins TRBV21-1 to TRBJ2-7; the table's TRBD2 call for D was not verified on the DNA. TRBV21-1 is labeled a pseudogene. The CDR3 consists of 15 residues. CDR3 in DNA: TGTGCCAGCAGCATCTGGAGCGGGAGTTGGTACGAGCAGTACTTC. This encodes CASSIWSGSWYEQYF.

Notes on this clone: This CDR3 is also generated by other DNA sequences in the sample. The gene calls are TRBV6-5 and TRBJ2-1; 11 bases line up with TRBD2. Per the germline V gene, CDR1 is MNHEY and CDR2 is SVGAGI. This CDR3 spans 15 amino acids. Losses at the gene ends were 8 bases for V and 0 bases for J; bases not matched to a gene: 3. The chain's CDR3 is CASRLAGSSYNEQFF. The CDR3 nucleotides read TGTGCCAGCCGACTAGCGGGGAGCTCCTACAATGAGCAGTTCTTC.

This chain links TRBV5-1 with TRBJ2-1; 9 bases are a match to TRBD2. The ends lost 5 bases at V and 10 bases at J; junction bases unmatched: 13. This CDR3 region has 15 residues. CDR1 SGHRS and CDR2 YFSETQ come from the germline V gene. Here the CDR3 DNA reads TGCGCCAGCAGAGCTACCGGGACTAGCCAGGGGGAGCAGTTCTTC. Protein: CASRATGTSQGEQFF.

The V call is TRBV6-1, the J call TRBJ2-5; a possible D gene is TRBD1 (6 bases). CDR3 length: 14 residues. Germline values: CDR1 MNHNS, CDR2 SASEGT. The V and J ends lost 2 bases and 3 bases respectively, with 10 bases between them. CDR3 sequence: CASSENGGKETQYF. CDR3 in DNA: TGTGCCAGCAGTGAAAATGGGGGCAAAGAGACCCAGTACTTC.

This chain links TRBV7-2 with TRBJ1-1; D is undetermined. Trimming removed 6 bases from V and 2 bases from J, with 10 bases in between. The germline V gene encodes CDR1 SGHTA and CDR2 FQGNSA. This CDR3 has 13 residues. The CDR3 reads CASSQNKNTEAFF. Written as DNA, the CDR3 is TGTGCCAGCAGTCAAAACAAAAACACTGAAGCTTTCTTT.

This clone was seen only once. The chain has TRBV6-1 and TRBJ2-1, with D possibly matching TRBD1 (6 bases). V was cut by 4 bases and J by 7 bases, with 11 bases left in between. Germline V gene lookup returns CDR1 MNHNS and CDR2 SASEGT. This CDR3 region has 13 residues. The CDR3: CASSGQEANEQFF. In nucleotides, the CDR3 is TGTGCCAGCAGTGGACAGGAAGCTAATGAGCAGTTCTTC.

CDR3 bases: TGTGCCAGCAGTCCGGCATTCAGGGTTGGAACTGAAGCTTTCTTT. It encodes CASSPAFRVGTEAFF. The rearrangement joins TRBV28 to TRBJ1-1; perhaps TRBD1 as D (5 bases). The CDR3 is 15 residues long. Germline loops: CDR1 MDHEN, CDR2 SYDVKM. V was pared by 5 bases and J by 5 bases, with 18 bases between.

The V and J genes are TRBV6-5 and TRBJ2-7; D might be TRBD1 (6 bases). CDR3 length: 16 residues. Germline CDR1 and CDR2: MNHEY and SVGAGI. Deletions cut 2 bases from V and 1 base from J, with 15 bases between. CDR3 in amino acids: CASSYALGTLSYEQYF. The DNA of the CDR3 is TGTGCCAGCAGTTACGCACTAGGGACACTGTCCTACGAGCAGTACTTC.

The J gene is TRBJ2-1, the V gene TRBV2; D is perhaps TRBD2 (5 bases). Trimming cost V 3 bases and J 10 bases, with 13 bases left between them. The CDR3 is 13 residues long. Germline V gene sequence: CDR1 SNHLY, CDR2 FYNNEI. CDR3 amino acids: CASSDEVASEQFF. Here the CDR3 DNA reads TGTGCCAGCAGTGATGAGGTAGCGTCAGAGCAGTTCTTC.

This chain joins TRBV6-5 and TRBJ1-1, with TRBD1 matching 9 bases. CDR3 length: 15 amino acids. The J segment lost 8 bases and the V segment lost 0 bases, leaving 7 bases of the junction unmatched. In germline, CDR1 is MNHEY, CDR2 SVGAGI. The CDR3 loop reads CASSYSLGTGREAFF. CDR3 DNA sequence: TGTGCCAGCAGTTACTCCCTAGGGACAGGGAGAGAAGCTTTCTTT.

With regard to this clone: Other DNA sequences in this sample translate to the same CDR3. The V and J genes are TRBV28 and TRBJ1-3; D is perhaps TRBD1 (6 bases). The CDR3 length is 15 residues. Per the germline V gene, CDR1 is MDHEN and CDR2 is SYDVKM. The ends were cut back, 5 bases at V and 0 bases at J, with 11 bases in the middle. The DNA for the CDR3 is TGTGCCAGCAGTGCGGGGGCGAGCTCTGGAAACACCATATATTTT. Protein sequence: CASSAGASSGNTIYF. Variable domain in full (rest from reference TRBV28 and TRBJ1-3): DVKVTQSSRYLVKRTGEKVFLECVQDMDHENMFWYRQDPGLGLRLIYFSYDVKMKEKGDIPEGYSVSREKKERFSLILESASTNQTSMYLCASSAGASSGNTIYFGEGSWLTVV.

The chain recombines TRBV6-5 with TRBJ2-3, with D unclear. The CDR3 loop spans 15 amino acids. Trimming took 4 bases from V and 4 from J, leaving 15 bases between them. Germline lookup yields CDR1 MNHEY and CDR2 SVGAGI. CDR3 protein: CASSLRTPNADTQYF. The CDR3 region has the DNA TGTGCCAGCAGTTTACGCACGCCCAACGCAGATACGCAGTATTTT.

A remark on this clone: At the DNA level, this CDR3 is encoded by other sequences in the same sample as well. DNA for the CDR3: TGTGCCAGCAGGACTGGACCTAACTATGGCTACACCTTC. Amino acids: CASRTGPNYGYTF. V is TRBV28 and J is TRBJ1-2, with D hard to call. The CDR3 is 13 amino acids. V shed 6 bases and J shed 0 bases, with 8 bases lying between them. Per the germline V gene, CDR1 is MDHEN and CDR2 is SYDVKM.

V is TRBV15 and J is TRBJ1-5, with D unclear. Germline CDR1 reads LNHNV; CDR2 reads YYDKDF (reference sequence). The CDR3 has 15 residues. V shed 4 bases and J shed 7 bases, with 17 bases lying between them. The CDR3 DNA is TGTGCCACCAGCATGAGTGGGGAATTCAGGCAGCCCCAGCATTTT. It encodes CATSMSGEFRQPQHF. The full variable domain, rest sourced from reference TRBV15 and TRBJ1-5, is DAMVIQNPRYQVTQFGKPVTLSCSQTLNHNVMYWYQQKSSQAPKLLFHYYDKDFNNEADTPDNFQSRRPNTSFCFLDIRSPGLGDTAMYLCATSMSGEFRQPQHFGDGTRLSIL.

The V gene is TRBV4-3, the J gene TRBJ2-7; D gene uncertain. Deletions cut 0 bases from V and 10 bases from J, with 13 bases between. Germline loops: CDR1 LGHNA, CDR2 YSLEER. This CDR3 is built from 13 residues. CDR3 in DNA: TGCGCCAGCAGCCAAGATTTTATTGGCGATCAGTACTTC. It translates to CASSQDFIGDQYF.

J is TRBJ1-5 and V is TRBV4-2; weak D call: TRBD1 (6 bases). The CDR3 covers 18 residues. The V end was cut by 2 bases, the J end by 4 bases, with 21 bases between. CDR1 LGHNA and CDR2 YNFKEQ come from the germline V gene. The DNA of the CDR3 is TGTGCCAGCAGCCAACTGTCCCCCTCCGGGACAAGGAATCAGCCCCAGCATTTT. It specifies CASSQLSPSGTRNQPQHF.

V usage is TRBV19 and J usage is TRBJ2-2; D is tentatively TRBD1 or TRBD2 (5 bases each). Trimming shortened V by 5 bases and J by 3 bases, and 13 bases separated the two germline ends. CDR1 LNHDA and CDR2 SQIVND come from the germline V gene (reference sequence). The CDR3 sequence is 15 residues long. The CDR3 region is CASSPHQGDTGELFF. DNA for the CDR3: TGTGCCAGTAGTCCGCATCAGGGAGACACCGGGGAGCTGTTTTTT.

This clone is a singleton in its sample. The rearrangement joins TRBV18 to TRBJ2-3, with TRBD1 matching 8 bases. The CDR3 is 14 residues long. Germline CDR1 and CDR2: KGHSH and LQKENI. V lost 4 bases and J lost 4; bases outside the gene matches: 4. In DNA, the CDR3 is TGTGCCAGCTCACTAAACAGGGGGTCAGATACGCAGTATTTT. The encoded protein is CASSLNRGSDTQYF.